The 24 T cell receptor beta chains reported below all come from one sample, sequenced in a study of blood T cell repertoires in COVID-19. This table comes from immunoSEQ multiplex PCR, and its TCRdb copy is limited to in-frame clones, with some not included. The repertoire includes some 55,000 clones, roughly four fifths of them detected once, and about 2% sits in the top ten. Sample: peripheral blood. The receptors originated from a woman aged 55-69 years with acute or convalescent COVID-19.

The genes are TRBV2 and TRBJ1-4; TRBD1 aligns across 10 bases. Germline assignment: CDR1 SNHLY and CDR2 FYNNEI. The CDR3 contains 15 residues. V lost 6 bases, J lost 10 bases, and 11 bases stayed unmatched. This chain's CDR3 is CASSRGTGAVRKLFF. The CDR3 coding sequence is TGTGCCAGCAGCCGCGGGACAGGGGCCGTAAGAAAACTGTTTTTT.

The V gene is TRBV13, the J gene TRBJ2-7; 10 nucleotides line up with TRBD2. CDR3 length: 15 residues. Germline CDR1 reads PRHDT; CDR2 reads FYEKMQ (reference sequence). After removal of 0 bases from V and 7 bases from J, the junction contained 6 bases not matched to a gene. For the CDR3, the DNA is TGTGCCAGCAGCTTAGGCGCTAGCGGGAGTTTTGAGCAGTACTTC. Translating gives CASSLGASGSFEQYF.

V usage is TRBV27 and J usage is TRBJ2-7, with TRBD2 identical over 9 bases. This CDR3 has 17 residues. The V and J ends lost 4 bases and 5 bases, in that order; junction bases with no gene match: 15. The germline gives CDR1 MNHEY, CDR2 SMNVEV (reference sequence). Written as DNA, the CDR3 is TGTGCCAGCAGTTCCGGGGGCAGCGGGGGGCGGGTTGACGAGCAGTACTTC. Protein product: CASSSGGSGGRVDEQYF.

This clone occurred a few times. In the same sample, other DNA sequences code for this CDR3. The chain employs TRBV15 and TRBJ1-5; D remains ambiguous. The length of the CDR3 is 15 residues. V was pared by 0 bases and J by 2 bases, with 8 bases between. Germline CDR1 reads LNHNV; CDR2 reads YYDKDF (reference sequence). DNA for the CDR3: TGTGCCACCAGCAGAGATCCGGGTGGCAATCAGCCCCAGCATTTT. Protein sequence: CATSRDPGGNQPQHF.

CDR3 coding DNA: TGCGCCAGCAGGGGACAGGGGGCGAACACTGAAGCTTTCTTT. It encodes CASRGQGANTEAFF. The rearrangement joins TRBV10-2 to TRBJ1-1, with 12 bases that match TRBD1. The CDR3 covers 14 residues. Trimming removed 6 bases from V and 1 base from J; junction bases left unmatched: 0. Germline CDR1 and CDR2: WSHSY and SAAADI.

The chain combines TRBV11-2 with TRBJ1-2; D is unresolved. The CDR3 runs 15 residues. Germline CDR1 reads SGHAT; CDR2 reads FQNNGV. V dropped 5 bases and J dropped 8 bases, with 21 bases sitting between them. In DNA form, the CDR3 reads TGTGCCAGCAGCCTTGGGCCTTCTCTTCCCACCGGCTACACCTTC. It translates to CASSLGPSLPTGYTF.

The rearrangement joins TRBV28 to TRBJ1-2; 7 nucleotides agree with TRBD1. The CDR3 is 15 residues long. V lost 7 bases to trimming and J lost 5 bases; unmatched junction nucleotides: 13. CDR1 and CDR2 (germline): MDHEN, SYDVKM. The CDR3 nucleotides read TGTGCCAGCACCACCACGAAAGGGGGCAGGTATGGCTACACCTTC. Protein product: CASTTTKGGRYGYTF.

This clone was seen only a few times. The chain has TRBV21-1 and TRBJ1-1; the table's D call TRBD1 went unverified against the DNA. TRBV21-1 is shown as a pseudogene. The CDR3 is 14 amino acids. The chain's CDR3 is CASSSGQGAIEAFF. Here the CDR3 DNA reads TGTGCCAGCAGCTCGGGACAGGGGGCGATTGAAGCTTTCTTT.

This clone appeared a few times. The rearrangement links TRBV3-1 (or the pseudogene TRBV3-2) to TRBJ1-6, with 8 bases lining up with TRBD1. Trimming took 3 bases from V and 6 from J; bases not matched to a gene: 4. The CDR3 runs to 15 residues. CDR1 is LGHDT and CDR2 is YNNKEL in the germline V gene (reference sequence). CDR3: CASSHVQGGNSPLHF. The DNA of the CDR3 is TGTGCCAGCAGCCACGTACAGGGGGGTAATTCACCCCTCCACTTT.

CDR3 sequence reads: CASSESLGSLSETQYF. For the CDR3, the DNA is TGTGCCAGCAGTGAATCCCTTGGCAGTTTGTCAGAGACCCAGTACTTC. The J gene is TRBJ2-5, the V gene TRBV6-1; D is uncertain. Per the germline V gene, CDR1 is MNHNS and CDR2 is SASEGT. V was pared by 2 bases and J by 4 bases, with 17 bases between. The CDR3 has 16 amino acids.

The chain carries TRBV19 and TRBJ1-1; 8 bases align to TRBD1. CDR3 length: 17 amino acids. With 6 bases clipped from V and 0 bases from J, the junction kept 12 bases outside the gene matches. Germline loops: CDR1 LNHDA, CDR2 SQIVND (reference sequence). The CDR3 region is CASRDDRGRTMNTEAFF. In DNA, the CDR3 is TGTGCCAGTAGGGACGACAGGGGCCGAACTATGAACACTGAAGCTTTCTTT. Drawing the rest from reference TRBV19 and TRBJ1-1, the complete variable domain is DGGITQSPKYLFRKEGQNVTLSCEQNLNHDAMYWYRQDPGQGLRLIYYSQIVNDFQKGDIAEGYSVSREKKESFPLTVTSAQKNPTAFYLCASRDDRGRTMNTEAFFGQGTRLTVV.

This rearrangement joins TRBV6-5 to TRBJ1-1; 10 nucleotides agree with TRBD1. Germline loops: CDR1 MNHEY, CDR2 SVGAGI. CDR3 length: 14 amino acids. J gave up 4 bases and V 8 bases, and 7 bases lay outside the gene matches. CDR3 coding DNA: TGTGCCAGCTCGGGACAGGGGACGGGCACTGAAGCTTTCTTT. Residues: CASSGQGTGTEAFF.

The chain combines TRBV5-4 with TRBJ2-5; D is unresolved. The CDR3 covers 13 residues. V lost 4 bases and J lost 1, with 8 bases in between. Germline V gives CDR1 SGHNT, CDR2 YYREEE (reference sequence). Written as DNA, the CDR3 is TGTGCCAGCAGCCCTAATGGCCAAGAGACCCAGTACTTC. It codes for CASSPNGQETQYF. Full variable domain (rest looked up from reference TRBV5-4 and TRBJ2-5): ETGVTQSPTHLIKTRGQQVTLRCSSQSGHNTVSWYQQALGQGPQFIFQYYREEENGRGNFPPRFSGLQFPNYSSELNVNALELDDSALYLCASSPNGQETQYFGPGTRLLVL.

This clone showed up just a few times. The chain combines TRBV2 with TRBJ2-7; 8 bases map to TRBD1. Germline CDR1 is SNHLY and CDR2 is FYNNEI. V shed 3 bases and J 5 bases; nucleotides not matched to a gene: 6. The CDR3 loop spans 14 amino acids. CDR3 protein: CASSERTGTNEQYF. CDR3 in DNA: TGTGCCAGCAGTGAGAGGACAGGGACGAACGAGCAGTACTTC.

This chain connects TRBV13 to TRBJ2-2; 10 bases agree with TRBD2. The V and J ends lost 2 bases and 5 bases, in that order; junction bases with no gene match: 5. Germline V gene data show CDR1 as PRHDT and CDR2 as FYEKMQ (reference sequence). CDR3 length: 16 amino acids. CDR3 sequence reads: CASSLRLAGDTGELFF. CDR3 coding DNA: TGTGCCAGCAGCTTACGGCTAGCGGGGGATACCGGGGAGCTGTTTTTT.

This clone has a single count. The rearrangement uses TRBV20-1 and TRBJ2-3; 8 bases align to TRBD2. CDR3 length: 14 residues. From germline, CDR1 is DFQATT and CDR2 SNEGSKA (reference sequence). V shed 3 bases, J shed 6 bases, and the junction held 8 bases outside the gene matches. The CDR3 protein is CSASLAGVIDTQYF. For the CDR3, the DNA is TGCAGTGCTAGTCTAGCGGGTGTCATCGATACGCAGTATTTT.

The chain has TRBV13 and TRBJ1-1, with D perhaps TRBD1 (5 bases). Deletions cut 3 bases from V and 4 bases from J, with 18 bases between. The length of the CDR3 is 16 residues. Germline V gene lookup returns CDR1 PRHDT and CDR2 FYEKMQ (reference sequence). For the CDR3, the DNA is TGTGCCAGCAGCTTGGGGCGGACCGGGTGGGGCACTGAAGCTTTCTTT. Translating gives CASSLGRTGWGTEAFF.

This clone was seen only a few times. The rearrangement joins TRBV4-1 to TRBJ2-7; maybe TRBD2 (6 bases). Trimming took 4 bases from V and 7 from J, leaving 20 bases between them. Germline-derived CDR1 and CDR2 are MGHRA and YSYEKL. The CDR3 spans 15 residues. CDR3 amino acids: CASSLAPDLGGEQYF. The CDR3 bases are TGCGCCAGCAGCCTAGCGCCGGATTTGGGAGGAGAGCAGTACTTC.

The rearrangement uses TRBV2 and TRBJ1-6; 7 positions agree with TRBD1. In germline, CDR1 is SNHLY, CDR2 FYNNEI. This CDR3 region has 14 residues. The junction had 4 bases not matched to a gene; V was cut back by 6 bases and J by 5 bases. The CDR3 DNA follows: TGTGCCAGCAGAAGGGACAGTGATAATTCACCCCTCCACTTT. Protein: CASRRDSDNSPLHF.

Points on this clone: Other DNA sequences in this specimen translate into the identical CDR3. The gene calls are TRBV9 and TRBJ1-3; D remains unclear. Germline CDR1 reads SGDLS; CDR2 reads YYNGEE. The CDR3 is made up of 15 amino acids. The V gene lost 0 bases and the J gene lost 0 bases, with 7 bases spanning the gap. The CDR3 spells CASSVGGVSGNTIYF. CDR3 bases: TGTGCCAGCAGCGTAGGGGGAGTCTCTGGAAACACCATATATTTT.

This clone was recorded a few times. The chain joins TRBV6-5 to TRBJ1-5, with D unclear. The CDR3 has 13 residues. V was shortened by 7 bases and J by 6 bases, with 13 bases between the two germline ends. CDR1 and CDR2 from the germline V gene are MNHEY and SVGAGI. In DNA form, the CDR3 reads TGTGCCAGCACCCCTAGTCGGAGTCAGCCCCAGCATTTT. Translated, it gives CASTPSRSQPQHF.

The rearrangement joins TRBV28 to TRBJ2-1; 8 bases agree with TRBD1. V lost 7 bases to trimming and J lost 7 bases; unmatched junction nucleotides: 12. Germline V gene data show CDR1 as MDHEN and CDR2 as SYDVKM. The CDR3 length is 15 residues. For the CDR3, the DNA is TGTGCCAGCAAGGGGGTGGCAGGGGGCGAGAATGAGCAGTTCTTC. It yields the protein CASKGVAGGENEQFF.

This sequence joins TRBV7-9 and TRBJ2-5; 7 bases agree with TRBD1. This CDR3 spans 14 amino acids. The V gene end was trimmed by 5 bases and the J gene end by 3 bases; junction bases not matched to a gene: 6. Germline CDR1 is SEHNR and CDR2 is FQNEAQ (reference sequence). The DNA for the CDR3 is TGTGCCAGCAGCCCAAGACAGGGAAAAGAGACCCAGTACTTC. It specifies CASSPRQGKETQYF.

The chain combines TRBV11-3 with TRBJ1-3; 7 bases are shared with TRBD1. Germline V gene lookup returns CDR1 SGHNT and CDR2 YENEEA. The junction had 5 bases not matched to a gene; V was cut back by 4 bases and J by 2 bases. The CDR3 length is 15 residues. The CDR3 DNA follows: TGTGCCAGCAGCTCAGACAGGGAAGCTGGAAACACCATATATTTT. As protein: CASSSDREAGNTIYF.